The next 28 T cell receptor beta chains were all read from a single sample in a study of T cell responses to AZD1222 COVID-19 vaccine. The assay was immunoSEQ multiplex PCR, and TCRdb's table has in-frame clones only and misses some. The table has 150,000 to 200,000 clones, approximately 90% seen once. This specimen was peripheral blood, taken 28 days after the second AZD1222 dose. These receptors were collected from an adult who received the AZD1222 COVID-19 vaccine.

This chain joins TRBV24-1 and TRBJ2-5; TRBD2 agrees at 7 bases. The germline gives CDR1 KGHDR, CDR2 SFDVKD. The CDR3 consists of 13 residues. Trimming at V came to 10 bases and at J to 3 bases, leaving 7 bases not matched to a gene. This CDR3 reads CATAGELEETQYF. The CDR3 DNA follows: TGTGCCACGGCGGGAGAGCTAGAAGAGACCCAGTACTTC.

This clone occurred a few times. V is TRBV29-1 and J is TRBJ2-3; D might be TRBD2 (6 bases). V gave up 0 bases and J gave up 2 bases, with 15 bases separating them. CDR1 is SQVTM, CDR2 ANQGSEA, per germline. The CDR3 spans 16 residues. The CDR3 sequence is CSVEDRFSGNTDTQYF. CDR3 sequence (DNA): TGCAGCGTTGAAGATCGGTTTAGCGGTAACACAGATACGCAGTATTTT.

V is TRBV6-5 and J is TRBJ1-1; D unclear. V lost 0 bases to trimming and J lost 3 bases, with 5 bases between them. CDR1 is MNHEY, CDR2 SVGAGI, per germline. This CDR3 region has 13 residues. CDR3 nucleotides: TGTGCCAGCAGTTACTCGGCCTACACTGAAGCTTTCTTT. Residues: CASSYSAYTEAFF.

V is TRBV19 and J is TRBJ1-2, with TRBD1 matching over 9 bases. This CDR3 is built from 15 residues. The V segment lost 8 bases and the J segment 0 bases; nucleotides outside the gene matches: 7. From germline, CDR1 is LNHDA and CDR2 SQIVND (reference sequence). In DNA, the CDR3 is TGTGCCAGTTCGCCTGACAGGGGGACTAACTATGGCTACACCTTC. Protein product: CASSPDRGTNYGYTF. Drawing the rest from reference TRBV19 and TRBJ1-2, the complete variable domain is DGGITQSPKYLFRKEGQNVTLSCEQNLNHDAMYWYRQDPGQGLRLIYYSQIVNDFQKGDIAEGYSVSREKKESFPLTVTSAQKNPTAFYLCASSPDRGTNYGYTFGSGTRLTVV.

V gene TRBV2 combines with J gene TRBJ2-1; no clear D. Trimming left V 7 bases short and J 1 base short, with 23 bases between. CDR3 length: 18 residues. Germline V gene lookup returns CDR1 SNHLY and CDR2 FYNNEI. DNA of the CDR3: TGTGCCAGCAAGAGGACCGGGCCGCCGGGTGGGTCCTACAATGAGCAGTTCTTC. Translating it yields CASKRTGPPGGSYNEQFF.

This chain uses TRBV4-1 with TRBJ1-4, with 7 bases aligning to TRBD1. Germline CDR1 MGHRA, CDR2 YSYEKL. V trimming: 4 bases; J trimming: 8 bases; junction bases outside the gene matches: 7. The length of the CDR3 is 14 residues. The CDR3 bases are TGCGCCAGCAGCCTCCGACAGGGAGGAGAAAAACTGTTTTTT. Protein product: CASSLRQGGEKLFF.

This clone was seen a single time. This chain uses TRBV30 with TRBJ1-1; 11 positions agree with TRBD1. V lost 0 bases and J lost 4; bases outside the gene matches: 4. This CDR3 is built from 15 residues. Germline loops: CDR1 GTSNPN, CDR2 SVGIG (reference sequence). DNA of the CDR3: TGTGCCTGGAGTGTACTCGGGACAGGGGGCACTGAAGCTTTCTTT. As protein: CAWSVLGTGGTEAFF.

This clone was recorded once. The chain has TRBV19 and TRBJ1-2; weak D call: TRBD1 (5 bases). The CDR3 extends over 14 amino acids. Germline assignment: CDR1 LNHDA and CDR2 SQIVND (reference sequence). The ends were cut back, 3 bases at V and 3 bases at J, with 11 bases in the middle. CDR3 sequence reads: CASSMGGAYYGYTF. The CDR3 coding sequence is TGTGCCAGTAGTATGGGAGGGGCTTACTATGGCTACACCTTC.

The V and J genes are TRBV7-9 and TRBJ1-4; D is possibly TRBD1 (5 bases). From germline, CDR1 is SEHNR and CDR2 FQNEAQ (reference sequence). The CDR3 spans 14 residues. The ends were cut back, 5 bases at V and 7 bases at J, with 14 bases in the middle. The CDR3 bases are TGTGCCAGCAGCCCCCGTGGGGGAGCTGAAAAACTGTTTTTT. This encodes CASSPRGGAEKLFF.

The CDR3 protein is CASSPRVGTGGSGANVLTF. In DNA form, the CDR3 reads TGTGCCAGCAGCCCGAGGGTGGGGACAGGGGGCAGTGGGGCCAACGTCCTGACTTTC. The J gene is TRBJ2-6, the V gene TRBV27; 12 positions match TRBD1. Looked up from germline, CDR1 is MNHEY and CDR2 is SMNVEV (reference sequence). V shed 6 bases, J shed 3 bases, and the junction held 12 bases outside the gene matches. CDR3 length: 19 residues.

The rearrangement links TRBV19 to TRBJ2-3; D may be TRBD2 (5 bases). The CDR3 covers 18 residues. Germline V CDR1 and CDR2: LNHDA, SQIVND (reference sequence). V lost 3 bases to trimming and J lost 4 bases, with 23 bases between them. CDR3 sequence: CASSIVTKKTKGADTQYF. The CDR3 nucleotides read TGTGCCAGTAGTATTGTGACTAAAAAAACGAAAGGCGCAGATACGCAGTATTTT.

The rearrangement links TRBV12-3 or TRBV12-4 to TRBJ2-3; D is undetermined. V was shortened by 4 bases and J by 8 bases, with 10 bases between the two germline ends. CDR3 length equals 12 residues. The DNA of the CDR3 is TGTGCCAGCAGTTCTGGGTATGGTACGCAGTATTTT. Protein product: CASSSGYGTQYF.

The V call is TRBV29-1, the J call TRBJ1-1, with a possible D match to TRBD1 (5 bases). V shed 7 bases and J shed 4 bases, with 16 bases lying between them. This CDR3 spans 13 amino acids. Looked up from germline, CDR1 is SQVTM and CDR2 is ANQGSEA. CDR3 nucleotides: TGCAGCGCCCAGGGATGGTCCGCCACTGAAGCTTTCTTT. This sequence encodes CSAQGWSATEAFF.

The V and J genes are TRBV25-1 and TRBJ1-2; maybe TRBD1 (6 bases). The germline V gene has CDR1 MGHDK and CDR2 SYGVNS. The CDR3 sequence is 16 residues long. The germline V and J ends were trimmed by 0 bases and 4 bases, with 15 bases remaining between them. DNA for the CDR3: TGTGCCAGCAGTGAATATAAGGGGGGTTTTAGCTATGGCTACACCTTC. Amino acid sequence: CASSEYKGGFSYGYTF.

The chain has TRBV10-2 and TRBJ1-1; D remains unclear. CDR1 and CDR2 from the germline V gene are WSHSY and SAAADI. The length of the CDR3 is 13 residues. V was shortened by 7 bases and J by 5 bases, with 14 bases between the two germline ends. The CDR3 DNA follows: TGCGCCAGCACCAACTGGGAGAGGACTGAAGCTTTCTTT. This gives the protein CASTNWERTEAFF.

This rearrangement joins TRBV19 to TRBJ1-1; D gene uncertain. The length of the CDR3 is 15 residues. V dropped 2 bases and J dropped 0 bases, with 10 bases sitting between them. The germline V gene encodes CDR1 LNHDA and CDR2 SQIVND (reference sequence). This CDR3 reads CASSIFGRMNTEAFF. The CDR3 DNA reads TGTGCCAGTAGTATATTCGGCAGGATGAACACTGAAGCTTTCTTT. Drawing the rest from reference TRBV19 and TRBJ1-1, the complete variable domain is DGGITQSPKYLFRKEGQNVTLSCEQNLNHDAMYWYRQDPGQGLRLIYYSQIVNDFQKGDIAEGYSVSREKKESFPLTVTSAQKNPTAFYLCASSIFGRMNTEAFFGQGTRLTVV.

This chain links TRBV6-5 with TRBJ1-2, with TRBD1 as a possible D gene (5 bases). Germline CDR1 and CDR2: MNHEY and SVGAGI. The CDR3 covers 13 residues. The V and J ends lost 7 bases and 6 bases respectively, with 15 bases between them. DNA for the CDR3: TGTGCCAGCATCCAGGGAGCTTATCATGGCTACACCTTC. The encoded protein is CASIQGAYHGYTF.

The rearrangement uses TRBV27 and TRBJ1-5; the D is unclear. Trimming stripped 6 bases from V and 2 bases from J, with 11 bases between. CDR3 length: 14 residues. Looked up from germline, CDR1 is MNHEY and CDR2 is SMNVEV (reference sequence). CDR3 nucleotides: TGTGCCAGCAGGGCCTTAATGGGCAATCAGCCCCAGCATTTT. It is translated as CASRALMGNQPQHF.

The chain has TRBV30 and TRBJ2-5; D could derive from TRBD1 or TRBD2 (7 bases each). Germline CDR1 and CDR2: GTSNPN and SVGIG (reference sequence). CDR3 size: 14 residues. Trimming cost V 2 bases and J 5 bases, with 15 bases left between them. The CDR3 loop reads CAWSPGGGLETQYF. Written as DNA, the CDR3 is TGTGCCTGGAGTCCAGGGGGGGGCCTCGAGACCCAGTACTTC.

V gene TRBV6-2 or TRBV6-3 combines with J gene TRBJ2-5, with TRBD1 identical over 8 bases. Unmatched junction bases numbered 5, after V lost 4 bases and J lost 4 bases. Germline V CDR1 and CDR2: MNHEY, SVGEGT. The CDR3 covers 14 residues. The DNA for the CDR3 is TGTGCCAGCAGTTTAACAGGGGGAGGAGAGACCCAGTACTTC. It translates to CASSLTGGGETQYF.

The chain is built from TRBV4-1 and TRBJ2-1, with 9 bases aligning to TRBD2. Germline CDR1 and CDR2: MGHRA and YSYEKL. The CDR3 runs 16 residues. V lost 0 bases, J lost 8 bases, and 8 bases stayed unmatched. In DNA form, the CDR3 reads TGCGCCAGCAGCCAAGATGGGGGACTAGCTATACATGAGCAGTTCTTC. Translated: CASSQDGGLAIHEQFF.

As to this clone: Other DNA sequences within the sample encode an identical CDR3. CDR3 in DNA: TGTGCCAGCAGCGTAGGGTCGGGGGCCAACGTCCTGACTTTC. Its translation: CASSVGSGANVLTF. V and J are TRBV9 and TRBJ2-6, with D unresolved. The V end was cut by 0 bases, the J end by 4 bases, with 5 bases between. The CDR3 is 14 residues long. The germline V gene has CDR1 SGDLS and CDR2 YYNGEE.

The J gene is TRBJ2-2, the V gene TRBV3-1 (or the pseudogene TRBV3-2); perhaps TRBD1 as D (6 bases). Looked up from germline, CDR1 is LGHDT and CDR2 is YNNKEL (reference sequence). This CDR3 has 16 amino acids. The ends were cut back, 2 bases at V and 1 base at J, with 11 bases in the middle. CDR3: CASSQFRGRNTGELFF. The CDR3 region has the DNA TGTGCCAGCAGCCAATTCAGGGGAAGGAACACCGGGGAGCTGTTTTTT.

The genes are TRBV30 and TRBJ2-3; no reliable D call. CDR3 length equals 13 residues. V lost 3 bases to trimming and J lost 2 bases, with 9 bases between them. Germline V CDR1 and CDR2: GTSNPN, SVGIG (reference sequence). The CDR3 DNA reads as TGTGCCTGGAGCCCCGGCGACACAGATACGCAGTATTTT. It translates to CAWSPGDTDTQYF. Full variable domain (remainder filled in from reference TRBV30 and TRBJ2-3): SQTIHQWPATLVQPVGSPLSLECTVEGTSNPNLYWYRQAAGRGLQLLFYSVGIGQISSEVPQNLSASRPQDRQFILSSKKLLLSDSGFYLCAWSPGDTDTQYFGPGTRLTVL.

V usage is TRBV7-9 and J usage is TRBJ1-3, with D possibly matching TRBD1 (5 bases). Germline CDR1 SEHNR, CDR2 FQNEAQ (reference sequence). The CDR3 has 16 residues. V was clipped by 3 bases and J by 2 bases, with 14 bases between them. The CDR3 region has the DNA TGTGCCAGCAGCTTTTGGGGCAGTTCAACTGGAAACACCATATATTTT. The encoded protein is CASSFWGSSTGNTIYF.

The gene calls are TRBV5-1 and TRBJ1-5, with D possibly matching TRBD1 (5 bases). The CDR3 contains 14 residues. In germline, CDR1 is SGHRS, CDR2 YFSETQ. Trimming stripped 4 bases from V and 7 bases from J, with 15 bases between. The CDR3 reads CASSPDPGGQPQHF. Written as DNA, the CDR3 is TGCGCCAGCAGCCCGGATCCTGGGGGGCAGCCCCAGCATTTT. Filled out from reference TRBV5-1 and TRBJ1-5, the complete variable domain reads KAGVTQTPRYLIKTRGQQVTLSCSPISGHRSVSWYQQTPGQGLQFLFEYFSETQRNKGNFPGRFSGRQFSNSRSEMNVSTLELGDSALYLCASSPDPGGQPQHFGDGTRLSIL.

The table lists this clone with a count of one. This chain uses TRBV28 with TRBJ1-3; D is unclear. Trimming took off 6 bases at V and 0 bases at J, with 9 bases between the two ends. Germline V lookup: CDR1 MDHEN, CDR2 SYDVKM. This CDR3 spans 14 amino acids. Written as DNA, the CDR3 is TGTGCCAGCAGCCCCCCGTCCTCTGGAAACACCATATATTTT. Its protein is CASSPPSSGNTIYF. The full variable domain, with the rest looked up from reference TRBV28 and TRBJ1-3, is DVKVTQSSRYLVKRTGEKVFLECVQDMDHENMFWYRQDPGLGLRLIYFSYDVKMKEKGDIPEGYSVSREKKERFSLILESASTNQTSMYLCASSPPSSGNTIYFGEGSWLTVV.

The V call is TRBV28, the J call TRBJ2-2, with TRBD2 identical over 7 bases. V gave up 5 bases and J gave up 7 bases; unmatched junction bases: 13. This CDR3 contains 16 residues. CDR1 and CDR2 (germline): MDHEN, SYDVKM. CDR3 loop: CASSPQGGRTNGELFF. The CDR3 DNA follows: TGTGCCAGCAGTCCCCAAGGCGGGAGAACGAACGGGGAGCTGTTTTTT.